These T cell receptor beta chains were read from a single sample in a study of T cells in tuberculosis. This table comes from immunoSEQ multiplex PCR, and its TCRdb copy is limited to in-frame clones, with some not included. Altogether 30,000 to 40,000 clones are present, approximately 90% being singletons, with the ten largest covering approximately 2.2%. Here the sequenced sample was PBMCs, taken at tuberculosis diagnosis. Source of these receptors: an adult with tuberculosis. Each CDR3 is given with its conserved first and last residue. Each record gives: V gene, D gene, clone size, J gene, CDR3 protein, CDR3 DNA. D genes are given only for firm matches. Only part of the rows carry a size: once, few, many, or a class if the clone is expanded.

TRBV10-2	TRBD1	.	TRBJ1-5	CASRPRGLYQPQHF	TGCGCCAGCAGACCCAGGGGGTTGTATCAGCCCCAGCATTTT
TRBV4-2	TRBD1	.	TRBJ2-3	CASSPTGGRTDTQYF	TGTGCCAGCAGCCCGACAGGGGGCAGAACAGATACGCAGTATTTT
TRBV5-1	TRBD2	.	TRBJ2-1	CASSTTSGGLYNEQFF	TGCGCCAGCAGCACGACTAGCGGGGGGCTCTACAATGAGCAGTTCTTC
TRBV9	.	.	TRBJ2-1	CASSVLSTSYNEQFF	TGTGCCAGCAGCGTATTAAGTACTTCGTACAATGAGCAGTTCTTC
TRBV5-4	.	.	TRBJ2-3	CASSSRGGPDTQYF	TGTGCCAGCAGCTCGAGGGGGGGGCCAGATACGCAGTATTTT
TRBV19	.	.	TRBJ2-2	CASSIRHGNTGELFF	TGTGCCAGTAGTATCCGACACGGGAACACCGGGGAGCTGTTTTTT
TRBV6-5	.	.	TRBJ1-5	CASSYSRRGNQPQHF	TGTGCCAGCAGTTACTCGAGAAGGGGAAATCAGCCCCAGCATTTT
TRBV4-2	TRBD2	.	TRBJ2-4	CASSHAGGRNIQYF	TGTGCCAGCAGCCATGCGGGGGGGCGAAACATTCAGTACTTC
TRBV4-3	TRBD2	.	TRBJ2-2	CASSPSTSGEVTGELFF	TGCGCCAGCAGCCCATCTACTAGCGGGGAGGTCACCGGGGAGCTGTTTTTT
TRBV6-5	.	once	TRBJ2-3	CASKTVPSTDTQYF	TGTGCCAGCAAGACAGTCCCTAGCACAGATACGCAGTATTTT
TRBV9	TRBD1	.	TRBJ1-2	CASSGSGTGEGYTF	TGTGCCAGCAGCGGATCCGGGACAGGGGAAGGCTACACCTTC
TRBV29-1	.	.	TRBJ2-1	CSVLVSDHEQFF	TGCAGCGTTTTAGTTAGCGATCATGAGCAGTTCTTC
TRBV2	TRBD1	.	TRBJ2-5	CASSADRGYQETQYF	TGTGCCAGCAGTGCGGACAGGGGATACCAAGAGACCCAGTACTTC
TRBV7-2	TRBD2	.	TRBJ2-7	CASSPRGASTYEQYF	TGTGCCAGCAGCCCGCGGGGGGCTAGCACCTACGAGCAGTACTTC
TRBV4-2	.	.	TRBJ2-3	CASSQVVGAADTQYF	TGTGCCAGCAGCCAAGTTGTGGGGGCCGCAGATACGCAGTATTTT
TRBV6-5	TRBD1	.	TRBJ1-1	CASQREGALNTEAFF	TGTGCCAGCCAACGGGAGGGGGCACTGAACACTGAAGCTTTCTTT
TRBV11-2	.	.	TRBJ1-5	CASSSENQPQHF	TGTGCCAGCAGTTCGGAGAATCAGCCCCAGCATTTT
TRBV2	TRBD1	.	TRBJ1-4	CASRRGTDVEKLFF	TGTGCCAGCAGGAGGGGGACAGACGTTGAAAAACTGTTTTTT
TRBV10-3	.	.	TRBJ2-7	CAISESPGELYEQYF	TGTGCCATCAGTGAGTCGCCGGGAGAACTCTACGAGCAGTACTTC
TRBV6-6	.	.	TRBJ1-4	CASSRTASHVEKLFF	TGTGCCAGCAGTAGGACAGCCTCGCACGTGGAAAAACTGTTTTTT